The clone carrying this T cell receptor (beta chain) was observed a few times. Its antigen is unidentified. The junction departs from the called germline gene at one end, perhaps through a read error. This CDR3 contains 14 residues. Germline CDR1 is LNHDA and CDR2 is SQIVND (reference sequence). The sample's time point: persistent/refractory GD, antithyroid drugs over 5 years with positive TRAb. The TCR library was made from RNA extracted from PBMCs. Arm-PCR of CDR3 regions and iRepertoire HTBI primers were used to build TCR beta libraries. TCRdb itself ran the multiplex PCR reads through MiXCR, one entry per CDR3 protein. The table records roughly 490,000 distinct CDR3 sequences, approximately 22% of them present only once. The sample is drawn from a study of regulatory T cells in long-lasting Graves disease. Overall study findings and caveats: Persistent disease showed a preference for TRBV28, TRBJ1-2 and TRBJ2-5.

The sample in question was peripheral blood mononuclear cells (PBMCs), obtained when the disease was refractory, from a patient treated with antithyroid drugs. This receptor was identified in a female donor with Graves disease. The chain combines TRBV19 with TRBJ1-1; D unclear. CDR3 region: CASSLDGPGSEAFF. CDR3 coding DNA: TGTGCCAGTAGTTTAGACGGTCCAGGTTCCGAAGCTTTCTTT.